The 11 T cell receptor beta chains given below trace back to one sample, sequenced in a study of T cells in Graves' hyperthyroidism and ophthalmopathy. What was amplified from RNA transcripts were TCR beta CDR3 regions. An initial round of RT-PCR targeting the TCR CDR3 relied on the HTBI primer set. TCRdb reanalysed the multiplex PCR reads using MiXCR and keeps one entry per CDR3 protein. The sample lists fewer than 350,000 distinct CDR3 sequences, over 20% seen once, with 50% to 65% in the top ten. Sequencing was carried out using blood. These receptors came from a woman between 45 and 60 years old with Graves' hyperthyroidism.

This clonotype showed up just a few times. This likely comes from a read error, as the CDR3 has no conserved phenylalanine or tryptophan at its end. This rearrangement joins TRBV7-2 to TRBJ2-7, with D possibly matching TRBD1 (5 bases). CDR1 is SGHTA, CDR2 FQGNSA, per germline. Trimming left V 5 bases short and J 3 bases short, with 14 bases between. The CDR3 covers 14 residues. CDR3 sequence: CASSTHGQNYEQYL. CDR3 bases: TGTGCCAGCAGCACCCACGGACAAAACTACGAGCAGTACCTC.

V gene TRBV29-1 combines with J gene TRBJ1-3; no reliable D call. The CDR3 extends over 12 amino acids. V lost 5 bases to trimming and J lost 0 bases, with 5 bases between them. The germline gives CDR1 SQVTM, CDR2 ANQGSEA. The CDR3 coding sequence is TGCAGCGTTTATATCTCTGGAAACACCATATATTTT. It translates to CSVYISGNTIYF.

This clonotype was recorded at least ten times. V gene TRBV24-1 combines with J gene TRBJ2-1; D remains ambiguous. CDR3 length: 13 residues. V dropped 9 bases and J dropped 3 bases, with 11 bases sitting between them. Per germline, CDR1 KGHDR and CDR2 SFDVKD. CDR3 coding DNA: TGTGCCACCGGAGAGAAGTTCTACAATGAGCAGTTCTTC. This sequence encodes CATGEKFYNEQFF.

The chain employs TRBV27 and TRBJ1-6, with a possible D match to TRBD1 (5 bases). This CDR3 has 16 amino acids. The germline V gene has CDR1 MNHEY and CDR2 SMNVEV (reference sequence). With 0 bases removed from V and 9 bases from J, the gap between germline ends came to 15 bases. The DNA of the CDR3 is TGTGCCAGCAGTTTATCGTTGCCAGGGTATCTTTCACCCCTCCACTTT. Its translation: CASSLSLPGYLSPLHF.

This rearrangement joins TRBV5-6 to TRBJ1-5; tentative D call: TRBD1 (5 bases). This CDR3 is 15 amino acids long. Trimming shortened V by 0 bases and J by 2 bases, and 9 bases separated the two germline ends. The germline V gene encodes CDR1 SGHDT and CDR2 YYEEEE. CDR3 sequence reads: CASSLGTPRNQPQHF. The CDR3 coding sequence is TGTGCCAGCAGCTTGGGGACACCCCGCAATCAGCCCCAGCATTTT. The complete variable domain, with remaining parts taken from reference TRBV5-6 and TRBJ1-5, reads DAGVTQSPTHLIKTRGQQVTLRCSPKSGHDTVSWYQQALGQGPQFIFQYYEEEERQRGNFPDRFSGHQFPNYSSELNVNALLLGDSALYLCASSLGTPRNQPQHFGDGTRLSIL.

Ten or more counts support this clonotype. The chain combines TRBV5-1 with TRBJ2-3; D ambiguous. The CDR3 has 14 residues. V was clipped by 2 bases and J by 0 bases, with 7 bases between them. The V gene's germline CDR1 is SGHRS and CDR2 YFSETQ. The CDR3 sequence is CASSFSASTDTQYF. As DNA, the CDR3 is TGCGCCAGCAGCTTCTCGGCTAGCACAGATACGCAGTATTTT. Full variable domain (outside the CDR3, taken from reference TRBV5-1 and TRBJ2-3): KAGVTQTPRYLIKTRGQQVTLSCSPISGHRSVSWYQQTPGQGLQFLFEYFSETQRNKGNFPGRFSGRQFSNSRSEMNVSTLELGDSALYLCASSFSASTDTQYFGPGTRLTVL.

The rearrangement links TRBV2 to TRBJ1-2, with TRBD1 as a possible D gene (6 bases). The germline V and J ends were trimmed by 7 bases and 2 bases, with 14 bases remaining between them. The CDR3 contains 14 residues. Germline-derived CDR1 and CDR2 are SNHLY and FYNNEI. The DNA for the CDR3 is TGTGCCAGCACCAGAAGTGGACAGAACTATGGCTACACCTTC. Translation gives CASTRSGQNYGYTF.

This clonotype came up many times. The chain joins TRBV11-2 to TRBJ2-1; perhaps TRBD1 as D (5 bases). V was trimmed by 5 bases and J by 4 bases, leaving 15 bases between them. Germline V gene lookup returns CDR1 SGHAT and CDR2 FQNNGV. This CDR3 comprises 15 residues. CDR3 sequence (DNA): TGTGCCAGCAGCGTAAGGACAACCACTTACAATGAGCAGTTCTTC. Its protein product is CASSVRTTTYNEQFF.

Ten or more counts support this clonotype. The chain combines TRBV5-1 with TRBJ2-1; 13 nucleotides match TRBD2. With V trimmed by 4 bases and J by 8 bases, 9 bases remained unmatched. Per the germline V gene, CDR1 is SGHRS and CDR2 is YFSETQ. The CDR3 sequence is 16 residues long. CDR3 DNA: TGCGCCAGCAGCCCTGGGACTAGCGGGGCTTCCGATGAGCAGTTCTTC. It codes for CASSPGTSGASDEQFF. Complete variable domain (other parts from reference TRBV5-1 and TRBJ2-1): KAGVTQTPRYLIKTRGQQVTLSCSPISGHRSVSWYQQTPGQGLQFLFEYFSETQRNKGNFPGRFSGRQFSNSRSEMNVSTLELGDSALYLCASSPGTSGASDEQFFGPGTRLTVL.

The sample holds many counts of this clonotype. CDR3: CASSPRGGRTDTQYF. The DNA of the CDR3 is TGTGCCAGCAGCCCGCGGGGGGGCCGGACAGATACGCAGTATTTT. V usage is TRBV3-1 and J usage is TRBJ2-3, with 9 bases aligning to TRBD2. Germline loops: CDR1 LGHDT, CDR2 YNNKEL (reference sequence). This CDR3 is 15 amino acids long. V shed 4 bases and J 3 bases; nucleotides not matched to a gene: 5.

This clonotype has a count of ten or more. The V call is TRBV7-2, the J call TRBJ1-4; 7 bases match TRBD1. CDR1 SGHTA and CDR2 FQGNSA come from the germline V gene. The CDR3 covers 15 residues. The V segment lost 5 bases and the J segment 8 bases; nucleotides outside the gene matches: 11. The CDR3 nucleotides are TGTGCCAGCAGCCAGACCGGGACAGACGTAGAAAAACTGTTTTTT. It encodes CASSQTGTDVEKLFF.